Described below is a single TCR beta chain sequence and its context. This receptor's antigen is unknown. No much larger clone is present one base from it, and per-base qualities are unavailable. Genomic DNA was isolated from the sorted cells so that the TCRbeta CDR3 region could be sequenced. The immunoSEQ Assay was used for sequencing of TCRbeta CDR3 regions. TCRdb limited this immuneACCESS table to in-frame rearrangements with V and J called. A share of clones is missing; checked studies link under half to unresolved V genes, and the rest is unexplained. Recorded for this sample are 55,000 to 70,000 clones; more than 70% of them occurred a single time. Together, the top ten hold more than 1% of the sample. The trial excluded patients who had a history of autoimmune disease or were on systemic immunosuppression. Peripheral blood for TCR sequencing was collected from all dose cohorts at baseline, on cycle 4 day 1, and on cycle 7 day 1. The samples were drawn from a first-in-human, open-label, multicenter phase I dose-escalation trial of ivuxolimab. Adults with locally advanced or metastatic head and neck squamous cell, hepatocellular, melanoma or renal cell carcinoma were enrolled in the trial. Before TCR sequencing, CD4+ T cells and CD8+ T cells were sorted from peripheral blood as separate populations.

CDR1 is given as SGHTA and CDR2 as FQGNSA, both from the germline V gene. The CDR3 goes from the cysteine to the phenylalanine over 12 residues. Only the CDR3 DNA stays, 36 bases, in frame from base 1. V was cut back by 3 bases and J by 6 bases, leaving a gap of 6 bases between them. The sample comes from a study of OX40 agonist ivuxolimab in advanced cancers. Background for the entire study: Ivuxolimab was a fully human IgG2 agonistic monoclonal antibody targeting the costimulatory receptor OX40 (CD134). Peripheral TCRbeta sequencing was intended to test whether TCR sequence diversity was altered and clonal T-cell expansion was caused by ivuxolimab. Partial responses occurred in three dose-escalation patients, of whom one had hepatocellular carcinoma and two had cutaneous melanoma. Prior anti-PD-1, anti-PD-L1 or anti-CTLA-4 therapy was permitted, and checkpoint inhibitors had been received by about 36% of dose-escalation patients. Among the roughly 52 dose-escalation patients, about 20 had hepatocellular carcinoma, approximately 15 melanoma, 9 renal cell carcinoma and 9 head and neck cancer. Intravenous ivuxolimab was administered to patients every 2 weeks at six dose levels: 0.01, 0.1, 0.3, 1.5, 3 and 10 mg/kg. The paper covers the monotherapy dose-escalation part of the phase I ivuxolimab trial, which included N = 52 patients. In the dose-escalation cohort, around four fifths of patients were male, and the mean age was roughly 56 years with a range of roughly 20 to 79. On the study overall, not on this receptor specifically: Antigen specificity was not determined for the clonally expanded peripheral T cells. At doses from 0.1 to 3.0 mg/kg, clonal expansion was seen in both CD4+ and CD8+ blood T cells between baseline and week 6. On average, CD8+ T cells showed more expanded clones than CD4+ T cells after ivuxolimab. In partial responders in the 0.1-3.0 mg/kg groups, normalized peripheral clonal expansion was found to be among the lowest, especially among CD8+ T cells. Low levels of normalized T-cell clonal expansion were also seen in some patients who did not respond.

This receptor was obtained from an adult with an advanced solid tumor such as melanoma, head and neck, liver or kidney cancer. The chain is encoded by TRBV7-2 joined to TRBJ2-4; a tentative D call is TRBD2 (5 bases match). Sequenced material: CD4+ or CD8+ T cells sorted from blood, taken in a trial of the OX40 agonist ivuxolimab. The CDR3 is CASSFEGNIQYF. The bases are TGTGCCAGCAGCTTTGAGGGAAACATTCAGTACTTC.